This T cell receptor (beta chain) is from a study of shared clonotypes between healthy human individuals. Study-wide results and limits: The rarefaction results pointed to incomplete sorted-subset sequencing despite large depth.

Trimming took 7 bases from V and 8 from J; bases not matched to a gene: 4. In germline, CDR1 is SQVTM, CDR2 ANQGSEA. This CDR3 has 11 residues. Sequenced by immunoSEQ multiplex PCR; TCRdb stores in-frame clones only, minus some. The table lists approximately 700,000 clones, 60% to 75% of them singletons, with around 2% in the top ten. Splitting of CD4+ cells produced CD45RA+ naive and CD45RA-negative memory subsets. There are a few counts of this clone. The antigen remains undetermined. This rearrangement joins TRBV29-1 to TRBJ2-7; 11 bases agree with TRBD1. The TCR was taken from a young woman in good health. Material for sequencing was memory CD4+ T cells sorted from blood. Subset specified: CD45RA-negative fraction. In DNA form, the CDR3 reads TGCAGCGCTGGACAGGGGGCGAAGCAGTACTTC. This translates into CSAGQGAKQYF.